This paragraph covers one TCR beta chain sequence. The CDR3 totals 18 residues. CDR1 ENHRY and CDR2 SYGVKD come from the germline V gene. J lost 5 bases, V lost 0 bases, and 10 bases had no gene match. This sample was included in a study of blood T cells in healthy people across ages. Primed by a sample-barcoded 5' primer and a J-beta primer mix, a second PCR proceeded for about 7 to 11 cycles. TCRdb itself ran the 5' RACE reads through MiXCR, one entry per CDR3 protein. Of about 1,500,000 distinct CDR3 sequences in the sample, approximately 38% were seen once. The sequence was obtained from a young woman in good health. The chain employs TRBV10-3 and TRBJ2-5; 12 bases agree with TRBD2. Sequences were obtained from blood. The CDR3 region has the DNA TGTGCCATCAGTGAGTCGACTAGCGGGGGCCGCCTCGGGGAGACCCAGTACTTC. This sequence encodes CAISESTSGGRLGETQYF.